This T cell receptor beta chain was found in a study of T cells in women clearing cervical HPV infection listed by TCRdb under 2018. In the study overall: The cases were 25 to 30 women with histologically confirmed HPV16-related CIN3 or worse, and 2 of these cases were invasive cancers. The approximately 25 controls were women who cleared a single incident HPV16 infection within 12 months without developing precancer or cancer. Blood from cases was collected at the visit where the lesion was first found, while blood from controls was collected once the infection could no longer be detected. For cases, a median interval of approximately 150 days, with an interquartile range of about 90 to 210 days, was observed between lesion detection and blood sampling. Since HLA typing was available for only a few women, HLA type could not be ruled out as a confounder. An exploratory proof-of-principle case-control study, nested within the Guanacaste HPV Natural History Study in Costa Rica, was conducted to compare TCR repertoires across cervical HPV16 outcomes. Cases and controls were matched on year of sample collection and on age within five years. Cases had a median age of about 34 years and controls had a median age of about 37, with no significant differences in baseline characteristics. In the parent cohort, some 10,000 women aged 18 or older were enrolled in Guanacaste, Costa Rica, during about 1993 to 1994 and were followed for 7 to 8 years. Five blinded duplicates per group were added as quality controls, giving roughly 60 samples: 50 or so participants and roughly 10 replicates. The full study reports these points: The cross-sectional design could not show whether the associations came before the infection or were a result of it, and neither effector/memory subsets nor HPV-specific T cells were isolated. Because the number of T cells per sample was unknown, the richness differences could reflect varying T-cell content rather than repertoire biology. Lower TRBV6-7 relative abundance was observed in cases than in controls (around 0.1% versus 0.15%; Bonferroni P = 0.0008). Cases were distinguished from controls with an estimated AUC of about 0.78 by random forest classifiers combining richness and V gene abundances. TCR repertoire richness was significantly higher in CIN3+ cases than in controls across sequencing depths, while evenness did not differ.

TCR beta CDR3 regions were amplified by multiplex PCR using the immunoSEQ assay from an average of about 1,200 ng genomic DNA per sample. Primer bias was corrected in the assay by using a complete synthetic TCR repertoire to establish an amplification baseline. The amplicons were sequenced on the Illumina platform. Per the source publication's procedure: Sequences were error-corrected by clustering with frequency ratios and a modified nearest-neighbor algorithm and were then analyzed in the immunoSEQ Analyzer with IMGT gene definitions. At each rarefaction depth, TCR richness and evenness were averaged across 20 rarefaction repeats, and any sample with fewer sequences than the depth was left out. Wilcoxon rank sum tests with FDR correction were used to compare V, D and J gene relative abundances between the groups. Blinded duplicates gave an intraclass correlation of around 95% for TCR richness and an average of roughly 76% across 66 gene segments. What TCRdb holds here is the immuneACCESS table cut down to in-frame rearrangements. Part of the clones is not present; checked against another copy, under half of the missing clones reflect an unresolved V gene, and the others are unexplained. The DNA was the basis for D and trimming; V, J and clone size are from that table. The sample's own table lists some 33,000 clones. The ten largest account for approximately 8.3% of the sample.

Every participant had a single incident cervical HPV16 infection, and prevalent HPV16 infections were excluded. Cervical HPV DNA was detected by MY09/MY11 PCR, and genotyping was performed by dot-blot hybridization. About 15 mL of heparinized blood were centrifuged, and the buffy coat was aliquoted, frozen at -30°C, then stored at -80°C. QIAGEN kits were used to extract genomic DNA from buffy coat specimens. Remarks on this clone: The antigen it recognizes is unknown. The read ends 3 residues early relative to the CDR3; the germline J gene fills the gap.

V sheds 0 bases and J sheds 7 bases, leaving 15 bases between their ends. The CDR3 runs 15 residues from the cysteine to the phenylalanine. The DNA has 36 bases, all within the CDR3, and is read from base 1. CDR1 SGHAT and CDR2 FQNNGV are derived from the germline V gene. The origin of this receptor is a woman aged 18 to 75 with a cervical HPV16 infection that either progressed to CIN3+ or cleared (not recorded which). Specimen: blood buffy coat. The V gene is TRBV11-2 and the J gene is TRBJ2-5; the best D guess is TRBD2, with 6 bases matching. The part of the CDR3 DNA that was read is TGTGCCAGCAGCTTAGACGGGAGTATGAGGGGGACC. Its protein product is CASSLDGSMRGT. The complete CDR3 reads CASSLDGSMRGTQYF.